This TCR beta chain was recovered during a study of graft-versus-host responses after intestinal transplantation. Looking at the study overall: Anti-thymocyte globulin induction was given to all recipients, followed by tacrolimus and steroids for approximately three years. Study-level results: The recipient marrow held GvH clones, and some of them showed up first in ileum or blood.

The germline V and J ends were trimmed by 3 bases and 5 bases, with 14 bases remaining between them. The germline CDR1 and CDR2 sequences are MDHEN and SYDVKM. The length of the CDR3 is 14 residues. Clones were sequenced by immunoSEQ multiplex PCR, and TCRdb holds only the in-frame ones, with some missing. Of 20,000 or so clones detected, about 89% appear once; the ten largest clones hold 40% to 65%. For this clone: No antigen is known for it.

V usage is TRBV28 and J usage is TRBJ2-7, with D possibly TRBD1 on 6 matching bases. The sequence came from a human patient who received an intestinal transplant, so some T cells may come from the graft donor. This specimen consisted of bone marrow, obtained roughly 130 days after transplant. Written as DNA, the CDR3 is TGTGCCAGCAGTTTCCCCCCCAGGGGAGACGAGCAGTACTTC. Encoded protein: CASSFPPRGDEQYF. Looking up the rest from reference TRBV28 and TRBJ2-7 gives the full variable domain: DVKVTQSSRYLVKRTGEKVFLECVQDMDHENMFWYRQDPGLGLRLIYFSYDVKMKEKGDIPEGYSVSREKKERFSLILESASTNQTSMYLCASSFPPRGDEQYFGPGTRLTVT.